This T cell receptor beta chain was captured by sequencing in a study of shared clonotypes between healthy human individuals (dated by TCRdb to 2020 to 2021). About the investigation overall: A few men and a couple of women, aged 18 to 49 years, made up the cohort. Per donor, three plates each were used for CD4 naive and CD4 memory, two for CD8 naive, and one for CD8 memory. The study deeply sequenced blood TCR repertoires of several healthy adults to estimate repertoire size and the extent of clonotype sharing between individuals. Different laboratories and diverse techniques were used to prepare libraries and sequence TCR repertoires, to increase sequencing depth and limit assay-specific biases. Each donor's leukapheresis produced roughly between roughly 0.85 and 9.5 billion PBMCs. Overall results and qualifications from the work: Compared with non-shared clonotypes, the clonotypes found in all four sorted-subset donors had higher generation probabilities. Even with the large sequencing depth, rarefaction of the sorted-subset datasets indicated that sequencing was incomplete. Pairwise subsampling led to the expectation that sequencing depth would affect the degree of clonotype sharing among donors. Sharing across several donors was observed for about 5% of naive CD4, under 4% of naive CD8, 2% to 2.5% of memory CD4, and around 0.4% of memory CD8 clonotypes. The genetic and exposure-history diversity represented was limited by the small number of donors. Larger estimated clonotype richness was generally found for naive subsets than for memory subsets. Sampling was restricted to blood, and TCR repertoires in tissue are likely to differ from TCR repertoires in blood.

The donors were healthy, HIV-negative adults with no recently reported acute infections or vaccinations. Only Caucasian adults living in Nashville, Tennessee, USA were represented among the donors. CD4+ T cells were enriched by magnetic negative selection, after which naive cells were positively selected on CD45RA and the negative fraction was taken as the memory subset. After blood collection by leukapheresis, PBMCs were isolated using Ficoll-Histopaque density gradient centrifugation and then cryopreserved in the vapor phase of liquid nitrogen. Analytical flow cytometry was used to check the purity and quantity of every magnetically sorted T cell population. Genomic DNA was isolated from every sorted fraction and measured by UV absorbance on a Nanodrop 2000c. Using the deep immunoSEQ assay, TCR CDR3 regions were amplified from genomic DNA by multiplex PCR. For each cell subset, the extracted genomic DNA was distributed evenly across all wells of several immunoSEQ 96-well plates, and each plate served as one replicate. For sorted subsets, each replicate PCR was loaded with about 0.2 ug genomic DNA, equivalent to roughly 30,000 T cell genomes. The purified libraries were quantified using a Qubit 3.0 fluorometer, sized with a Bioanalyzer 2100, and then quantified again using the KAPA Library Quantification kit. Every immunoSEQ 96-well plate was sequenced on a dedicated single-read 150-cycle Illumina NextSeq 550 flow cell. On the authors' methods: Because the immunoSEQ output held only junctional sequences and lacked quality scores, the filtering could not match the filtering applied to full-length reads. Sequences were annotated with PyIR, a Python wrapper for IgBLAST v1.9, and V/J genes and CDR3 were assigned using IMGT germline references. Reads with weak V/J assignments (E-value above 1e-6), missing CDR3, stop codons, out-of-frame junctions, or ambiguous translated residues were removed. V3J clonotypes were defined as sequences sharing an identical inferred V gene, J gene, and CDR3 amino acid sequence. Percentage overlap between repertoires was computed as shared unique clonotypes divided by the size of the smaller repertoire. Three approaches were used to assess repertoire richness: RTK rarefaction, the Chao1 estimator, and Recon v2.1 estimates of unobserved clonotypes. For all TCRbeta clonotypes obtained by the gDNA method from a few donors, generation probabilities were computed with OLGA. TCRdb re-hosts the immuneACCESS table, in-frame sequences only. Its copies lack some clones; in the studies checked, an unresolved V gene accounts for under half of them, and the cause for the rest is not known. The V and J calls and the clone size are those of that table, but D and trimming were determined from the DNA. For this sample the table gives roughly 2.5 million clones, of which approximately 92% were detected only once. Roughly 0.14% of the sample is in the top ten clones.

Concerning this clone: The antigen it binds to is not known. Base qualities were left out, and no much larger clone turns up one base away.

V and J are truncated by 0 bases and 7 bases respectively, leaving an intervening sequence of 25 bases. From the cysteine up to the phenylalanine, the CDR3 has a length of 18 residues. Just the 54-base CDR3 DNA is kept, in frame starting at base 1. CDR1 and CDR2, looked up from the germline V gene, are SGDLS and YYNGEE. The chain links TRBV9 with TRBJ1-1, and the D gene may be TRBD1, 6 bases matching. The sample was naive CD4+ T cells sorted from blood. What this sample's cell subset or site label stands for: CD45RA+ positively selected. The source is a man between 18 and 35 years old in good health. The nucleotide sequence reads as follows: TGTGCCAGCAGCGTAGTAGATCTGGGGGCAGGGGCGATTGGTGAAGCTTTCTTT. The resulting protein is CASSVVDLGAGAIGEAFF.